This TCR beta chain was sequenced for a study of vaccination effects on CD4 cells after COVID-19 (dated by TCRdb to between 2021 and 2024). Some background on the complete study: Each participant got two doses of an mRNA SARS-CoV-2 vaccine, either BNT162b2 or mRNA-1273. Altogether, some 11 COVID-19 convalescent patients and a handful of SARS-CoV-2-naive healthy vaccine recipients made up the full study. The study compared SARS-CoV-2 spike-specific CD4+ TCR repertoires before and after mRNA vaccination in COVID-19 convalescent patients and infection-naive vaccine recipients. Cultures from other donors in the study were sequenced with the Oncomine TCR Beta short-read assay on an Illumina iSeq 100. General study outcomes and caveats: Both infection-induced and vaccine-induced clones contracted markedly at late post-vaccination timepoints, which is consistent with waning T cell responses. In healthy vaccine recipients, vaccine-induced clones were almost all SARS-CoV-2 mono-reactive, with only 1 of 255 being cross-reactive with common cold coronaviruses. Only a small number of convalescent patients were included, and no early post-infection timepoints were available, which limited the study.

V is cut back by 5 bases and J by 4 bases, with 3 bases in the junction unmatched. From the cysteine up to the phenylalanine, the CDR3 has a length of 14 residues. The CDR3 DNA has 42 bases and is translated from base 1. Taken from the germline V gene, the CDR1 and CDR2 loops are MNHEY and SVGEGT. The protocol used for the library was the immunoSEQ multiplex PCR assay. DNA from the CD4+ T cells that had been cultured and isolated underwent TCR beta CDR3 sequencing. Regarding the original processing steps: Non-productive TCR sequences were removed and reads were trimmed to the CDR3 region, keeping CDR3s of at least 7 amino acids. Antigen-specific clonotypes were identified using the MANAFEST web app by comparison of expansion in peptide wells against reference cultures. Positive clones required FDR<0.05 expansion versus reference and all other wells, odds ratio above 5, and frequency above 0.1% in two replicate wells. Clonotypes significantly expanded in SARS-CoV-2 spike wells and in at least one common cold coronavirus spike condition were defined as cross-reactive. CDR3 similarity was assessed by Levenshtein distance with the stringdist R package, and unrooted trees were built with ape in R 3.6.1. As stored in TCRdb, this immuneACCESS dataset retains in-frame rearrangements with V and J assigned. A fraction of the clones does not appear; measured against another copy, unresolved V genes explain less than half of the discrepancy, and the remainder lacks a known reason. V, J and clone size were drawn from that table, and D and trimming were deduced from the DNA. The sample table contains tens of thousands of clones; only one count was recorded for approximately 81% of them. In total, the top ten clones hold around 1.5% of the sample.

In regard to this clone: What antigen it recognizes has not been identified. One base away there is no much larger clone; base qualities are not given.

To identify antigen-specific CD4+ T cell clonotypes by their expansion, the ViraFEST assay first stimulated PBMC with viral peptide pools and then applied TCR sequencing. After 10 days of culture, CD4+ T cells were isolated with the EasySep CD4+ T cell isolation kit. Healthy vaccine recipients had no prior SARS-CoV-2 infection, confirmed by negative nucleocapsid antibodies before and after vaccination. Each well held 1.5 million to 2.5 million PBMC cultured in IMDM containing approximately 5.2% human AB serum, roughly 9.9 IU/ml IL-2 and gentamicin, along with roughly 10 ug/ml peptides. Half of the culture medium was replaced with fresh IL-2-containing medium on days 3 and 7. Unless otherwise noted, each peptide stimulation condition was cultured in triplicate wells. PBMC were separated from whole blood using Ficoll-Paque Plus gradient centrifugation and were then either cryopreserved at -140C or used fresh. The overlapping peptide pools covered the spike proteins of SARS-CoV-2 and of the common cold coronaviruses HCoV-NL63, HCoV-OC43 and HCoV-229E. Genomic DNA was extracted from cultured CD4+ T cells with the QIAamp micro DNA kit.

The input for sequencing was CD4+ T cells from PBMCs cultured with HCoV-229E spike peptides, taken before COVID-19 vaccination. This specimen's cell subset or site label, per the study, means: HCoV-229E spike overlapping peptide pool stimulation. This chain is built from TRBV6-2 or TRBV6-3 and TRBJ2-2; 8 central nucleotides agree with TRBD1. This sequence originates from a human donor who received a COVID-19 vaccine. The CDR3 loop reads CASSRTGPTGELFF. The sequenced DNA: TGTGCCAGCAGTCGGACAGGGCCCACCGGGGAGCTGTTTTTT.